Sequencing of this T cell receptor beta chain was carried out in a study of cytomegalovirus exposure and HLA in healthy donors (dated by TCRdb to about 2017). Looking at the study overall: According to a later analysis, one platform produced both the roughly 120 validation repertoires and the 720 or so repertoires of the first cohort. The study aimed to test whether cataloging public T cell receptors could reveal signatures of past pathogen exposure. A separate validation cohort of roughly 120 different subjects was used in addition to the roughly 700-subject first cohort. To predict cytomegalovirus infection status, the study brought together high-throughput TCR immunosequencing, statistical association of individual TCRs with disease status, and machine learning.

The library was built by means of the immunoSEQ multiplex PCR assay. Turning to the authors' computational methods: A statistical classification framework was built to diagnose cytomegalovirus status from the catalog of TCR beta chain sequences. TCRdb retrieved this table from immuneACCESS and kept in-frame rearrangements only. Not all clones are present; in checked studies, unresolved V genes account for under half, and no reason is known for the remainder. V and J calls and clone size come straight from that table; D and trimming were deduced from the DNA. The sample includes roughly 52,000 clones, with roughly 90% observed a single time. The ten top clones hold roughly 3% of the sample. The research as a whole found: Across donors, most TCR sequences were observed very rarely, whereas some public TCRs were present in many individuals. The study listed 150 to 200 TCR beta chains as associated with cytomegalovirus. All 120 or so repertoires were used to score co-occurrence in the validation cohort in a later analysis, because that analysis had no HLA typing for the cohort. In both the original and validation cohorts, the classifier was reported to diagnose cytomegalovirus status with high specificity and sensitivity. In a later analysis, TCRs clustered in the first cohort were found to also tend to co-occur in the approximately 120 validation repertoires, with around 94% of cluster scores above 0. In vitro tests confirmed that a few of the cytomegalovirus-associated TCR beta chains recognize cytomegalovirus antigens. The authors suggested that the approach could potentially be extended to other disease states and immunological phenotypes.

Remarks on this clone: There is no known antigen for this receptor. No base qualities exist here, and no much larger clone lies one base off it.

The donors were included in the validation cohort of 120 subjects, a group kept apart from the roughly 700-subject first cohort. CDR1 and CDR2, per the germline V gene, are MNHEY and SVGAGI. Germline trimming: 5 bases from V, 6 bases from J; junction bases outside gene matches: 4. Reading from cysteine to phenylalanine, the CDR3 counts 13 amino acids. Only the CDR3 region is kept as DNA, spanning 39 bases read in frame from base 1. The clonotype comes from a man aged 18 to 30 in good health and CMV-seronegative. The chain employs TRBV6-5 and TRBJ2-1; TRBD2 fits 7 bases in the junction. The sample comprised PBMCs. The CDR3: CASSGGVRNEQFF. The DNA is as follows: TGTGCCAGCAGTGGGGGGGTGCGCAATGAGCAGTTCTTC.